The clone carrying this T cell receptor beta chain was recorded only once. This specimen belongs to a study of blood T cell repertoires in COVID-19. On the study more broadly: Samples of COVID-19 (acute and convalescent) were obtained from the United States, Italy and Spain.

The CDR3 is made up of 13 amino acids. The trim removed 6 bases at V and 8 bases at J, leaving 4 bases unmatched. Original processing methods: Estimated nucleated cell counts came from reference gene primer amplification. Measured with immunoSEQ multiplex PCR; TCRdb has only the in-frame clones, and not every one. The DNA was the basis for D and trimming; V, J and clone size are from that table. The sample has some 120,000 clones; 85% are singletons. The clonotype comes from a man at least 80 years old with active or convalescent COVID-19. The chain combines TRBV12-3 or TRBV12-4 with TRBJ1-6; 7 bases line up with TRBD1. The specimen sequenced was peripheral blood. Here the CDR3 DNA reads TGTGCCAGCAGCCGGGACAGACATTCACCCCTCCACTTT. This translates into CASSRDRHSPLHF.